This T cell receptor (beta chain) appears in the sequencing data of a study of blood T cell repertoires in COVID-19. Across the study: The samples span acute and convalescent COVID-19 from the United States, Italy and Spain.

The CDR3 is 14 amino acids. The V and J ends lost 6 bases and 6 bases, in that order; junction bases with no gene match: 6. Germline CDR1 MDHEN, CDR2 SYDVKM. In the original analysis: By means of reference gene primer amplification, nucleated cell counts were estimated. The table came from immunoSEQ multiplex PCR; TCRdb's copy has only in-frame clones and leaves some out. That table supplies the V and J calls and clone size; D and trimming were determined from the DNA. The sample yields about 190,000 clones, about 88% seen once. This chain joins TRBV28 and TRBJ1-5, with 9 bases identical to TRBD1. Sequences were obtained from peripheral blood. This clonotype was obtained from a woman aged 40 to 50 who had recovered from COVID-19. Here the CDR3 reads CASRGGQGGQPQHF. DNA for the CDR3: TGTGCCAGCAGAGGGGGACAGGGAGGTCAGCCCCAGCATTTT.